The present T cell receptor beta chain was sequenced within a study of T cell repertoires in cytomegalovirus infection (dated by TCRdb to between 2018 and 2021). Background for the entire study: Alongside well-studied HLA-B-restricted epitopes, the peptide stimulations were aimed at recently identified HLA-C-restricted CMV epitopes, whose presentation resists viral immunomodulation. Donor HLA type was relevant to the analysis, because carriage of CMV infection together with the matching HLA type was indicated by public TCR beta signatures.

Broader findings and caveats from the paper: In both this cohort and an independent cohort of 352 donors, the cumulative frequency of public TCR beta family members distinguished carriers of CMV infection plus the relevant HLA type. The ex vivo response was dominated by HLA-C-restricted CMV-specific TCR beta clonotypes, and the single most frequent clonotype in two of eight donors was supplied by these HLA-C-restricted clonotypes.

Turning to this clonotype: The target of this receptor is not known. No base qualities exist here, and no much larger clone lies one base off it.

The instrument was an Illumina HiSeq 1500. The public reads were reprocessed in TCRdb via fastp at Q25 and MiXCR, keeping in-frame beta chains. Records with the same CDR3 protein are collapsed into one entry carrying the most frequent genes and DNA. This sample comprises about 770,000 distinct CDR3 sequences, almost 30% of them detected only once. The ten largest clones take up over 10% of the sample. Taken with the paper, the label for treatment or condition translates to: in vitro stimulation with specific CMV peptide epitopes to enrich CMV-specific T cells. From the cysteine through the phenylalanine, the CDR3 covers 16 amino acids. Of the read, only the CDR3 DNA is kept; its 48 bases are in frame from base 1. Deletion took 6 bases off V and 3 bases off J, with a span of 19 bases between the germline ends.

This clonotype was obtained from a human donor in good health (CMV status not recorded). Some clones in this sample may be carry-over from other donors' samples. This chain is built from TRBV12-3 or TRBV12-4 and TRBJ2-3; the D element could tentatively be TRBD1 or TRBD2, as 5 bases agree for each. This specimen was cultured CD8+ T cells from PBMCs, taken from culture after CMV antigen stimulation. The CDR3 here reads CASRSDQGVGTDTQYF. The nucleotide sequence is TGTGCCAGCAGATCAGACCAGGGAGTTGGGACAGATACGCAGTATTTT.